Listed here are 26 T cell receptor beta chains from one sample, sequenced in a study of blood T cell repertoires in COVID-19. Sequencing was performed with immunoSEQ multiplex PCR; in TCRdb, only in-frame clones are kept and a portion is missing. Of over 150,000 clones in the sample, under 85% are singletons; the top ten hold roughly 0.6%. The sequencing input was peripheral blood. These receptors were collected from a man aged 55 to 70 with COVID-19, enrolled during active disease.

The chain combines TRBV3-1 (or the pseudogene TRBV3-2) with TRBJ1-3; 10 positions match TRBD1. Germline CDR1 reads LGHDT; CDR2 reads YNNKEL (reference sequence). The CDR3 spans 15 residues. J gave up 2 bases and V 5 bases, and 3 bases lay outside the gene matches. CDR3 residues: CASSSGQGAGNTIYF. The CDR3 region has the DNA TGTGCCAGCAGCTCCGGACAGGGGGCTGGAAACACCATATATTTT.

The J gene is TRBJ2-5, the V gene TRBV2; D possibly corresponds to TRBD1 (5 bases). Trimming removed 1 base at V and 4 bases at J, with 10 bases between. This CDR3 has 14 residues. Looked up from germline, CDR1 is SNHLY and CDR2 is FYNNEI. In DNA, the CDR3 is TGTGCCAGCAGTGAAGGGCAGGGCGTAGAGACCCAGTACTTC. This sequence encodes CASSEGQGVETQYF.

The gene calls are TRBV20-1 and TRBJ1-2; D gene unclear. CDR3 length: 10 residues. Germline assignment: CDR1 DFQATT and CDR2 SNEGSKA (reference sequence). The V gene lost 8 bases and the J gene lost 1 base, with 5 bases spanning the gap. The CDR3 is CSPHNYGYTF. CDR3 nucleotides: TGCAGTCCCCATAACTATGGCTACACCTTC.

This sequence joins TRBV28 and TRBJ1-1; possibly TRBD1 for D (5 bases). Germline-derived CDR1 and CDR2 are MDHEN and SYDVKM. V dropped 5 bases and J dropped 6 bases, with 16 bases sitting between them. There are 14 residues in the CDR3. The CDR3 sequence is CASSIDSGRPEAFF. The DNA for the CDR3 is TGTGCCAGCAGTATAGACTCAGGGCGACCTGAAGCTTTCTTT.

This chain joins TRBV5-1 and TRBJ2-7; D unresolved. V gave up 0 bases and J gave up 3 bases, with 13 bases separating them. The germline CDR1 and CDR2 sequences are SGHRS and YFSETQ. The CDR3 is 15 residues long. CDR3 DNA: TGCGCCAGCAGCTTGGCCTTAGACAAGTACTACGAGCAGTACTTC. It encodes CASSLALDKYYEQYF.

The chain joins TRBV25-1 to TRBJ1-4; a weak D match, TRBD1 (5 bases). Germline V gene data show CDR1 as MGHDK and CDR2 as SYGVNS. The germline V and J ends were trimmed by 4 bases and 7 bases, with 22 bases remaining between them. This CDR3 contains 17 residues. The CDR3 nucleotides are TGTGCCAGCAGTGCTCTGCCGGGGGGGGTTTTCGGTGAAAAACTGTTTTTT. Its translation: CASSALPGGVFGEKLFF. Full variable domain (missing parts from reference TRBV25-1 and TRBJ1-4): EADIYQTPRYLVIGTGKKITLECSQTMGHDKMYWYQQDPGMELHLIHYSYGVNSTEKGDLSSESTVSRIRTEHFPLTLESARPSHTSQYLCASSALPGGVFGEKLFFGSGTQLSVL.

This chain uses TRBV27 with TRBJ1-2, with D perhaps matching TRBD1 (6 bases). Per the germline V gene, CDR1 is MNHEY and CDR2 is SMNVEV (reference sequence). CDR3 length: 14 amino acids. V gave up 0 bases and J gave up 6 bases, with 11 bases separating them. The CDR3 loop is CASSLSRTAHGYTF. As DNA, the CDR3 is TGTGCCAGCAGTTTATCCCGGACAGCTCATGGCTACACCTTC.

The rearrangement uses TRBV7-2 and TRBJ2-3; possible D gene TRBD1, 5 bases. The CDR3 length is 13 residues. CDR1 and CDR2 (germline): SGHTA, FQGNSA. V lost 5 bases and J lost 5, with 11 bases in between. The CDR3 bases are TGTGCCAGCAGCCCCCTAAGGGGAGATACGCAGTATTTT. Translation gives CASSPLRGDTQYF.

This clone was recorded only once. In DNA form, the CDR3 reads TGTGCCAGCACCGGGACAGGGACCACTGAAGCTTTCTTT. This translates into CASTGTGTTEAFF. The rearrangement links TRBV6-1 to TRBJ1-1; 9 nucleotides line up with TRBD1. In germline, CDR1 is MNHNS, CDR2 SASEGT. J gave up 4 bases and V 7 bases, and 4 bases lay outside the gene matches. This CDR3 region has 13 residues.

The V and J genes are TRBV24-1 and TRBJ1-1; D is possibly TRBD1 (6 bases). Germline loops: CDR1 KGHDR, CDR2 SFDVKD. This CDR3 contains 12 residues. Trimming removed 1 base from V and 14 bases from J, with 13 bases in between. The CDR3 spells CATSDFGQPEFF. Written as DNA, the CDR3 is TGTGCCACCAGTGATTTCGGACAGCCAGAATTCTTT.

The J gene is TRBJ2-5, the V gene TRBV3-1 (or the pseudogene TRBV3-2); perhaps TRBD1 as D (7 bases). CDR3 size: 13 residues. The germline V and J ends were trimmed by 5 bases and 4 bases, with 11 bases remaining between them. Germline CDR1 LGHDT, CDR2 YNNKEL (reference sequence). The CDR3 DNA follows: TGTGCCAGCAGCTCGCAGGGGGGAGAGACCCAGTACTTC. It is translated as CASSSQGGETQYF.

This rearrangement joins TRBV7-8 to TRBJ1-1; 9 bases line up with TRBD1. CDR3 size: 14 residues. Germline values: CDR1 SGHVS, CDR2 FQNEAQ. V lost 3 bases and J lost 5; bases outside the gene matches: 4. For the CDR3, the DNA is TGTGCCAGCAGCTTCCCGACAGGGGGGACTGAAGCTTTCTTT. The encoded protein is CASSFPTGGTEAFF.

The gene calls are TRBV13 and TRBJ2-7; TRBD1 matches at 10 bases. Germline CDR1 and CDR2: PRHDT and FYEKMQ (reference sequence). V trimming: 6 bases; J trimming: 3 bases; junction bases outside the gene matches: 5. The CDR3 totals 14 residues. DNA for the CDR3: TGTGCCAGCAGTCGACAGGGGGCTAGCTACGAGCAGTACTTC. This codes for CASSRQGASYEQYF.

CDR3 sequence (DNA): TGTGCCAGCAGCATGAACAGGTTACAGAACACTGAAGCTTTCTTT. Amino acid sequence: CASSMNRLQNTEAFF. The J gene is TRBJ1-1, the V gene TRBV7-2; tentative D call: TRBD1 (5 bases). V was pared by 5 bases and J by 1 base, with 14 bases between. Germline CDR1 and CDR2: SGHTA and FQGNSA. The CDR3 consists of 15 residues.

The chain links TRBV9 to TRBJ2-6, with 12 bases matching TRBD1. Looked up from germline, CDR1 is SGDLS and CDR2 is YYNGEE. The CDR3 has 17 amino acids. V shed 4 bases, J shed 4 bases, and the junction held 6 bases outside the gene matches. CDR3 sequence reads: CASSTGTGGPGANVLTF. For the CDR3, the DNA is TGTGCCAGCAGCACCGGGACAGGGGGCCCCGGGGCCAACGTCCTGACTTTC.

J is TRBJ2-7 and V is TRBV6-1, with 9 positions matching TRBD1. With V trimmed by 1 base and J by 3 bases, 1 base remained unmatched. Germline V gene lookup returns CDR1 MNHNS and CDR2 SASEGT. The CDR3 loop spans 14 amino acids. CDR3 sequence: CASSEGTGVYEQYF. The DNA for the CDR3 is TGTGCCAGCAGTGAAGGGACAGGGGTCTACGAGCAGTACTTC.

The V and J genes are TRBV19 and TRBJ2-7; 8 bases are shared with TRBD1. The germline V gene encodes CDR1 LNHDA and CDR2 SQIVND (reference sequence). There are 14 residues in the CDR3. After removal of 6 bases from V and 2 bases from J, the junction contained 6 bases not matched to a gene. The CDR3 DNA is TGTGCCAGTAGGCCCGGACAGGGACCCTACGAGCAGTACTTC. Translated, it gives CASRPGQGPYEQYF.

The CDR3 DNA sequence: TGTGCCAGCACTCCGGGACAGGGGAACACTGAAGCTTTCTTT. Its protein product is CASTPGQGNTEAFF. The chain combines TRBV6-5 with TRBJ1-1, with 9 bases fitting TRBD1. The CDR3 is made up of 14 amino acids. Per germline, CDR1 MNHEY and CDR2 SVGAGI. The J segment lost 1 base and the V segment lost 7 bases, leaving 4 bases of the junction unmatched.

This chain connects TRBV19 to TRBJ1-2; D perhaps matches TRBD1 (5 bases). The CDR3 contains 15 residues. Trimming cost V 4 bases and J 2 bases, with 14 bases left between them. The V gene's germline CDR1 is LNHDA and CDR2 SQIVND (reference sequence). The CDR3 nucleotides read TGTGCCAGTAGTAGCCACTACAGGTTAAACTATGGCTACACCTTC. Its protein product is CASSSHYRLNYGYTF.

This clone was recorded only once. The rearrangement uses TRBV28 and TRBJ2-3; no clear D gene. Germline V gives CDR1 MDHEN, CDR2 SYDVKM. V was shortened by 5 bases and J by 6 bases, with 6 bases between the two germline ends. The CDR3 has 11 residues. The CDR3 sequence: CASSIRDTQYF. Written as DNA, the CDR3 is TGTGCCAGCAGTATTCGGGATACGCAGTATTTT.

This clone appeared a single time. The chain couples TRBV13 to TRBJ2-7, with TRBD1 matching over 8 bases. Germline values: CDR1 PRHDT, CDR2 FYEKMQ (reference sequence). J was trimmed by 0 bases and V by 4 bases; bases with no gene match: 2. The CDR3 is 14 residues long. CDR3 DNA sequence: TGTGCCAGCAGCTCAACAGGGGGCTCCTACGAGCAGTACTTC. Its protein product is CASSSTGGSYEQYF. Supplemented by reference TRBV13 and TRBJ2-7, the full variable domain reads AAGVIQSPRHLIKEKRETATLKCYPIPRHDTVYWYQQGPGQDPQFLISFYEKMQSDKGSIPDRFSAQQFSDYHSELNMSSLELGDSALYFCASSSTGGSYEQYFGPGTRLTVT.

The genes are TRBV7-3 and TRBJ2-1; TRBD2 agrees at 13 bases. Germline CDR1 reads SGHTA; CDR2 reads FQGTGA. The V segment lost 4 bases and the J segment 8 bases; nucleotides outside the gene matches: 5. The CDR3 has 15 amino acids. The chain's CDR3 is CASSSGLAGAYEQFF. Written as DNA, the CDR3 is TGTGCCAGCAGCTCCGGACTAGCGGGAGCCTATGAGCAGTTCTTC. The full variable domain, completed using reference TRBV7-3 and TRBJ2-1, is GAGVSQTPSNKVTEKGKYVELRCDPISGHTALYWYRQSLGQGPEFLIYFQGTGAADDSGLPNDRFFAVRPEGSVSTLKIQRTERGDSAVYLCASSSGLAGAYEQFFGPGTRLTVL.

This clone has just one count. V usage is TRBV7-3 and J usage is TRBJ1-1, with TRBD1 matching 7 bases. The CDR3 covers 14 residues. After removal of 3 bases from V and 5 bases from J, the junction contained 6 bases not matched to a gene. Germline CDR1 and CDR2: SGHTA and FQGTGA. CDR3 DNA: TGTGCCAGCAGCTTCGTGACAGGGAGGACTGAAGCTTTCTTT. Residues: CASSFVTGRTEAFF. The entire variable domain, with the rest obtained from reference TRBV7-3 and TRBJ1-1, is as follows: GAGVSQTPSNKVTEKGKYVELRCDPISGHTALYWYRQSLGQGPEFLIYFQGTGAADDSGLPNDRFFAVRPEGSVSTLKIQRTERGDSAVYLCASSFVTGRTEAFFGQGTRLTVV.

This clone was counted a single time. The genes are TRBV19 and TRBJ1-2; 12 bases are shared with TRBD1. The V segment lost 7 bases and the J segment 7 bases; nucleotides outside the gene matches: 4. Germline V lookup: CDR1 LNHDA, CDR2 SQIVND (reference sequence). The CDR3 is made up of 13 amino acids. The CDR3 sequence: CASMRDRGLGYTF. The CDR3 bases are TGTGCCAGTATGAGGGACAGGGGGCTTGGCTACACCTTC. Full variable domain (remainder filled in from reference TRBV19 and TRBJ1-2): DGGITQSPKYLFRKEGQNVTLSCEQNLNHDAMYWYRQDPGQGLRLIYYSQIVNDFQKGDIAEGYSVSREKKESFPLTVTSAQKNPTAFYLCASMRDRGLGYTFGSGTRLTVV.

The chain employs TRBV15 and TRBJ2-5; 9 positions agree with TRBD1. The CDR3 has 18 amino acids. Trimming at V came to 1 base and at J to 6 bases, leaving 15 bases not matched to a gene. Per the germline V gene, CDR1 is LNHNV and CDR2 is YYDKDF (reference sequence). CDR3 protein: CATSRGGLGTGREKTQYF. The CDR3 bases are TGTGCCACCAGCAGAGGGGGGCTTGGGACAGGGAGGGAAAAGACCCAGTACTTC. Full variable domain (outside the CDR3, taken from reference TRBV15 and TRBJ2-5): DAMVIQNPRYQVTQFGKPVTLSCSQTLNHNVMYWYQQKSSQAPKLLFHYYDKDFNNEADTPDNFQSRRPNTSFCFLDIRSPGLGDTAMYLCATSRGGLGTGREKTQYFGPGTRLLVL.

The CDR3 here is CASSQGGINQPQHF. CDR3 nucleotides: TGTGCCAGCAGCCAAGGAGGGATCAATCAGCCCCAGCATTTT. V gene TRBV3-1 (or the pseudogene TRBV3-2) combines with J gene TRBJ1-5, with D unresolved. The V end was cut by 1 base, the J end by 3 bases, with 7 bases between. CDR1 LGHDT and CDR2 YNNKEL come from the germline V gene (reference sequence). The CDR3 is 14 amino acids.